These 25 T cell receptor beta chains came from one sample sequenced in a study of Graves' ophthalmopathy and Graves' hyperthyroidism. Amplification from RNA transcripts yielded the TCR beta CDR3 regions. First-round RT-PCR used HTBI primers; second-round multiplex PCR followed. One entry per CDR3 protein, called by TCRdb with MiXCR from the multiplex PCR reads. The sample lists roughly 350,000 distinct CDR3 sequences, approximately 18% occurring once. The sequenced material came from peripheral blood. These receptor sequences come from an adult woman with stable Graves' hyperthyroidism.

The gene calls are TRBV28 and TRBJ2-7; D remains ambiguous. CDR1 is MDHEN, CDR2 SYDVKM, per germline. The CDR3 sequence is 14 residues long. Trimming pared 3 bases from V and 3 bases from J, leaving 12 bases between. The CDR3 nucleotides are TGTGCCAGCAGTTTGGTGCCAAGTCTCTACGAGCAGTACTTC. Protein: CASSLVPSLYEQYF.

This clonotype was counted ten times or more. The J gene is TRBJ2-5, the V gene TRBV10-3; D is uncertain. The V and J ends lost 3 bases and 2 bases respectively, with 10 bases between them. This CDR3 comprises 14 residues. Germline V gives CDR1 ENHRY, CDR2 SYGVKD. CDR3 DNA: TGTGCCATCAGTGATGACACGACGCAAGAGACCCAGTACTTC. Translation: CAISDDTTQETQYF.

Written as DNA, the CDR3 is TGTGCCAGCAGCGGACCACTAGCGGGGCCGAATCGGGGAGCCGGGGAGCTGTTTTTT. This translates into CASSGPLAGPNRGAGELFF. The rearrangement uses TRBV9 and TRBJ2-2; 10 nucleotides align to TRBD2. In germline, CDR1 is SGDLS, CDR2 YYNGEE. CDR3 length: 19 amino acids. Germline trimming cut 3 bases from V and 6 bases from J; bases unmatched to any gene: 17.

The gene calls are TRBV30 and TRBJ1-1; weak D call: TRBD1 (5 bases). V was cut by 3 bases and J by 2 bases, with 10 bases left in between. CDR3 length equals 13 residues. The germline V gene encodes CDR1 GTSNPN and CDR2 SVGIG (reference sequence). CDR3 in amino acids: CAWRTTANTEAFF. CDR3 nucleotide sequence: TGTGCCTGGAGGACGACAGCTAACACTGAAGCTTTCTTT.

In its sample, this clonotype was seen many times. The gene calls are TRBV6-4 and TRBJ1-1, with 8 bases aligning to TRBD1. Germline CDR1 and CDR2: MRHNA and SNTAGT. The ends lost 4 bases at V and 3 bases at J; junction bases unmatched: 7. This CDR3 comprises 15 residues. For the CDR3, the DNA is TGTGCCAGCAGTGCGGACAGGGTAGACGACACTGAAGCTTTCTTT. Protein sequence: CASSADRVDDTEAFF.

This clonotype was seen at least ten times. This chain joins TRBV12-3 or TRBV12-4 and TRBJ2-7; no clear D. CDR3 size: 13 residues. V lost 3 bases and J lost 0, with 6 bases in between. The CDR3 is CASSLSFSYEQYF. CDR3 DNA: TGTGCCAGCAGTTTGTCCTTCTCCTACGAGCAGTACTTC.

This clonotype came up once. This chain connects TRBV15 to TRBJ2-7; D ambiguous. There are 13 residues in the CDR3. CDR1 LNHNV and CDR2 YYDKDF come from the germline V gene (reference sequence). V was shortened by 6 bases and J by 7 bases, with 16 bases between the two germline ends. CDR3 sequence reads: CATRRSKVEEQYF. The CDR3, as DNA: TGTGCCACCAGACGTTCTAAGGTAGAGGAGCAGTACTTC.

This clonotype came up once. This clone may be a read error of a much larger clone one base away. No conserved phenylalanine or tryptophan ends this CDR3, so it is likely a read error. V usage is TRBV6-2 or TRBV6-3 and J usage is TRBJ2-7; TRBD1 aligns across 7 bases. This CDR3 has 16 amino acids. J was trimmed by 0 bases and V by 2 bases; bases with no gene match: 7. The germline V gene encodes CDR1 MNHEY and CDR2 SVGEGT. Here the CDR3 reads CASSYPKQGPSYEQYY. CDR3 nucleotides: TGTGCCAGCAGTTACCCAAAACAGGGGCCCTCCTACGAGCAGTACTAC.

This clonotype was seen many times. The V call is TRBV4-3, the J call TRBJ1-2, with D uncertain. From germline, CDR1 is LGHNA and CDR2 YSLEER. The germline V and J ends were trimmed by 1 base and 4 bases, with 13 bases remaining between them. CDR3 length: 15 amino acids. CDR3 region: CASSQGRTLAYGYTF. Here the CDR3 DNA reads TGCGCCAGCAGCCAAGGGCGGACCCTGGCCTATGGCTACACCTTC.

In its sample, this clonotype was seen many times. The chain recombines TRBV5-1 with TRBJ2-7, with 11 bases matching TRBD1. The J segment lost 3 bases and the V segment lost 4 bases, leaving 3 bases of the junction unmatched. The CDR3 sequence is 14 residues long. Germline CDR1 SGHRS, CDR2 YFSETQ. The CDR3 loop is CASSGGQGDYEQYF. The CDR3 nucleotides are TGCGCCAGCAGCGGGGGACAGGGGGACTACGAGCAGTACTTC.

V is TRBV28 and J is TRBJ1-6; tentatively, D is TRBD1 (5 bases). This CDR3 is 11 amino acids long. Trimming left V 5 bases short and J 14 bases short, with 10 bases between. Germline V gives CDR1 MDHEN, CDR2 SYDVKM. As DNA, the CDR3 is TGTGCCAGCAGTCCACAGGCAACCCTCCACTTT. Encoded protein: CASSPQATLHF.

This clonotype has a handful of counts. The rearrangement joins TRBV12-3 or TRBV12-4 to TRBJ2-2; D not resolved. CDR3 length: 18 amino acids. V lost 1 base, J lost 4 bases, and 19 bases lay in between. The CDR3 protein is CASSLEALFHGSTGELFF. The CDR3 DNA is TGTGCCAGCAGTTTAGAGGCCCTGTTTCATGGTAGCACCGGGGAGCTGTTTTTT.

The table lists this clonotype with many counts. The chain recombines TRBV15 with TRBJ2-2, with 10 bases matching TRBD2. The germline V gene encodes CDR1 LNHNV and CDR2 YYDKDF (reference sequence). The CDR3 is 16 residues long. With V trimmed by 1 base and J by 4 bases, 3 bases remained unmatched. The CDR3 loop is CATSRGLAGGTGELFF. Written as DNA, the CDR3 is TGTGCCACCAGCAGAGGGTTAGCGGGAGGCACCGGGGAGCTGTTTTTT.

There are many counts of this clonotype. The chain combines TRBV7-8 with TRBJ2-7; D perhaps matches TRBD2 (5 bases). The CDR3 length is 16 residues. Germline CDR1 is SGHVS and CDR2 is FQNEAQ. Between the trimmed V and J ends, which lost 1 base and 5 bases, there was a span of 18 bases. In nucleotides, the CDR3 is TGTGCCAGCAGCTTAGACGGGGTTAGGTGGGGAAACGAGCAGTACTTC. Translated, it gives CASSLDGVRWGNEQYF. The full variable domain, its missing parts supplied by reference TRBV7-8 and TRBJ2-7, is GAGVSQSPRYKVAKRGQDVALRCDPISGHVSLFWYQQALGQGPEFLTYFQNEAQLDKSGLPSDRFFAERPEGSVSTLKIQRTQQEDSAVYLCASSLDGVRWGNEQYFGPGTRLTVT.

This clonotype was seen ten or more times. The chain uses TRBV28 and TRBJ1-1; D is ambiguous. This CDR3 has 13 residues. Germline V lookup: CDR1 MDHEN, CDR2 SYDVKM. The ends were cut back, 11 bases at V and 3 bases at J, with 16 bases in the middle. The CDR3 bases are TGTGCCTCTGGTCCGGGGTTGGACACTGAAGCTTTCTTT. This codes for CASGPGLDTEAFF. Full variable domain (outside the CDR3, taken from reference TRBV28 and TRBJ1-1): DVKVTQSSRYLVKRTGEKVFLECVQDMDHENMFWYRQDPGLGLRLIYFSYDVKMKEKGDIPEGYSVSREKKERFSLILESASTNQTSMYLCASGPGLDTEAFFGQGTRLTVV.

There are many counts of this clonotype. This chain connects TRBV28 to TRBJ2-5, with 7 nucleotides matching TRBD1. Germline assignment: CDR1 MDHEN and CDR2 SYDVKM. The CDR3 loop spans 14 amino acids. With 5 bases clipped from V and 2 bases from J, the junction kept 5 bases outside the gene matches. The CDR3 here is CASSPTGEQETQYF. The CDR3 bases are TGTGCCAGCAGTCCAACAGGGGAGCAAGAGACCCAGTACTTC.

This clonotype has a count of ten or more. This may be a read error, as it is one base from a much larger clone. The chain carries TRBV6-1 and TRBJ1-6, with D hard to call. There are 14 residues in the CDR3. Per the germline V gene, CDR1 is MNHNS and CDR2 is SASEGT. CDR3 bases: TGTGCCAGCAGTGTGGTCGGAGGAAGTTCACACCTCCACTTT. Protein: CASSVVGGSSHLHF.

This sequence joins TRBV5-1 and TRBJ1-1; D is perhaps TRBD1 (5 bases). Germline assignment: CDR1 SGHRS and CDR2 YFSETQ. This CDR3 spans 14 amino acids. The CDR3 is CASTWSGLDTEAFF. CDR3 sequence (DNA): TGCGCTTCAACCTGGTCAGGGTTGGACACTGAAGCTTTCTTT.

This clonotype appeared many times. The chain couples TRBV25-1 to TRBJ2-2; TRBD1 is a possible D gene (5 bases). V was pared by 2 bases and J by 4 bases, with 17 bases between. This CDR3 contains 17 residues. From germline, CDR1 is MGHDK and CDR2 SYGVNS. CDR3 sequence (DNA): TGTGCCAGCAGTGAAGCAGTGGCAGGGCTAGGCACCGGGGAGCTGTTTTTT. Its translation is CASSEAVAGLGTGELFF.

This clonotype has just a few counts. A much more abundant neighbour one base away suggests this may be a read error. Here the CDR3 DNA reads TGCAGTGCCCGAACAGGGGGTAGCTCCTACGAGCGGTACTTC. Protein: CSARTGGSSYERYF. The gene calls are TRBV20-1 and TRBJ2-7; TRBD1 aligns across 8 bases. The V gene's germline CDR1 is DFQATT and CDR2 SNEGSKA (reference sequence). The CDR3 contains 14 residues.

This rearrangement joins TRBV6-1 to TRBJ1-1; D is perhaps TRBD1 (6 bases). Deletions cut 5 bases from V and 6 bases from J, with 16 bases between. In germline, CDR1 is MNHNS, CDR2 SASEGT. The CDR3 runs to 14 residues. The CDR3 here is CASSLIQGVAEAFF. As DNA, the CDR3 is TGTGCCAGCAGTCTCATACAGGGTGTGGCTGAAGCTTTCTTT.

Regarding this clonotype: A much larger clone sits a single nucleotide away, making a read error possible. The chain has TRBV7-9 and TRBJ1-1; D ambiguous. CDR3 size: 15 residues. Per the germline V gene, CDR1 is SEHNR and CDR2 is FQNEAQ (reference sequence). The CDR3 region has the DNA TGTGCCAGCAGCTCTTCCGACCGAAAGAACACTGAAGCTTGCTTT. This translates into CASSSSDRKNTEACF.

The V gene is TRBV6-1, the J gene TRBJ2-4; D gene ambiguous. V shed 6 bases and J shed 0 bases, with 15 bases lying between them. The germline gives CDR1 MNHNS, CDR2 SASEGT. The length of the CDR3 is 16 residues. The chain's CDR3 is CASRSRRVIAKNIQYF. Here the CDR3 DNA reads TGTGCCAGCAGGTCTAGAAGGGTGATAGCCAAAAACATTCAGTACTTC.

The chain couples TRBV4-1 to TRBJ1-2; D unclear. Trimming removed 0 bases from V and 0 bases from J, with 11 bases in between. This CDR3 region has 16 residues. From germline, CDR1 is MGHRA and CDR2 YSYEKL. The CDR3 loop reads CASSQDLRQSNYGYTF. Here the CDR3 DNA reads TGCGCCAGCAGCCAAGATTTGCGGCAATCTAACTATGGCTACACCTTC.

This clonotype has a count of ten or more. The chain uses TRBV30 and TRBJ2-7, with 7 bases aligning to TRBD2. This CDR3 has 14 amino acids. The ends lost 0 bases at V and 0 bases at J; junction bases unmatched: 2. Germline V gene lookup returns CDR1 GTSNPN and CDR2 SVGIG (reference sequence). The CDR3 region is CAWSVGGSSYEQYF. The CDR3 region has the DNA TGTGCCTGGAGTGTGGGCGGGAGCTCCTACGAGCAGTACTTC.